This record looks at one TCR beta chain sequence and its context. The antigen is unknown. The record originates from a study of CD8+ T cells in alopecia areata. The overall study: Affected scalp percentage gauged treated patients' severity. Whole-study results and caveats: With just one nonresponder, it is still uncertain whether baseline CD8+ expansion relates to response. Tofacitinib significantly decreased scalp clonality and expanded CD8+ clones among top 100.

Treatment here: oral pan-JAK inhibitor, 5-10 mg twice daily. Lesional scalp punch biopsies and peripheral blood were collected from alopecia areata patients. RNA was isolated and reverse transcribed to cDNA, the sequencing template. The assay was immunoSEQ multiplex PCR, and TCRdb's table has in-frame clones only and misses some. The sample contains around 100,000 clones, just under 60% of which appear only once. Germline V lookup: CDR1 LNHDA, CDR2 SQIVND (reference sequence). V gave up 5 bases and J gave up 2 bases; unmatched junction bases: 5. The CDR3 contains 15 residues. The source is a human donor with alopecia areata. The J gene is TRBJ2-7, the V gene TRBV19; TRBD1 agrees at 11 bases. The sequencing here drew on CD8+ T cells sorted from blood, taken around week 55, from a patient treated with tofacitinib. In nucleotides, the CDR3 is TGTGCCAGTAGTCCGCGGGACAGGGGGGCCTACGAGCAGTACTTC. Its translation: CASSPRDRGAYEQYF. The whole variable domain, filled in from reference TRBV19 and TRBJ2-7, reads DGGITQSPKYLFRKEGQNVTLSCEQNLNHDAMYWYRQDPGQGLRLIYYSQIVNDFQKGDIAEGYSVSREKKESFPLTVTSAQKNPTAFYLCASSPRDRGAYEQYFGPGTRLTVT.